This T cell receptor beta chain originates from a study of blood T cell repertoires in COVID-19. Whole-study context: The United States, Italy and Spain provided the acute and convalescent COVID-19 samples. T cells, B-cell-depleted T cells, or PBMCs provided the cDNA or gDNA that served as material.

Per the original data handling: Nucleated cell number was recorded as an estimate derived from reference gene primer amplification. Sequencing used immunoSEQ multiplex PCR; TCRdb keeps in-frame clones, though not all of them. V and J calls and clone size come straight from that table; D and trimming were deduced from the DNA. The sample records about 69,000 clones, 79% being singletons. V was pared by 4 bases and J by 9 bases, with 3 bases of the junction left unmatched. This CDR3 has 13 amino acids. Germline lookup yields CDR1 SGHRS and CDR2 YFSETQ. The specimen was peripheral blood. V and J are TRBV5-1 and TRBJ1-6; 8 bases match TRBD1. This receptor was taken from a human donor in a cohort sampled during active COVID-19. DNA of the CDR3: TGCGCCAGCAGCGAGACAGGGGCTTCACCCCTCCACTTT. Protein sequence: CASSETGASPLHF.